The 20 T cell receptor beta chains below all came from one sample that was sequenced in a study of cytomegalovirus exposure and HLA in healthy donors. Only in-frame clones appear in the TCRdb table, and some are missing; sequencing was by immunoSEQ multiplex PCR. This repertoire shows nearly 80,000 clones, approximately 93% found once; its top ten account for 3% to 4.5%. Sequencing used PBMCs. These receptors all come from a woman aged 25 to 45 in good health and CMV-seronegative.

This rearrangement joins TRBV6-1 to TRBJ2-6, with TRBD1 matching over 7 bases. The ends lost 0 bases at V and 0 bases at J; junction bases unmatched: 11. CDR3 length equals 20 residues. Germline V CDR1 and CDR2: MNHNS, SASEGT. CDR3 residues: CASSEALRGTATSGANVLTF. CDR3 DNA sequence: TGTGCCAGCAGTGAAGCGCTGAGAGGGACAGCCACCTCTGGGGCCAACGTCCTGACTTTC.

The chain has TRBV4-1 and TRBJ2-7; TRBD2 agrees at 12 bases. Germline loops: CDR1 MGHRA, CDR2 YSYEKL. This CDR3 comprises 16 residues. The ends lost 1 base at V and 2 bases at J; junction bases unmatched: 3. The CDR3 sequence is CASSQVTSGGTYEQYF. DNA for the CDR3: TGCGCCAGCAGCCAAGTTACTAGCGGGGGGACCTACGAGCAGTACTTC.

The rearrangement links TRBV11-2 to TRBJ2-1, with D possibly TRBD1 on 5 matching bases. From germline, CDR1 is SGHAT and CDR2 FQNNGV. The CDR3 has 14 residues. V was shortened by 3 bases and J by 5 bases, with 11 bases between the two germline ends. CDR3 in DNA: TGTGCCAGCAGCTTGGGGCTCACTGACAATGAGCAGTTCTTC. This encodes CASSLGLTDNEQFF. The whole variable domain, remainder taken from reference TRBV11-2 and TRBJ2-1, is EAGVAQSPRYKIIEKRQSVAFWCNPISGHATLYWYQQILGQGPKLLIQFQNNGVVDDSQLPKDRFSAERLKGVDSTLKIQPAKLEDSAVYLCASSLGLTDNEQFFGPGTRLTVL.

The DNA of the CDR3 is TGTGCCAGCAGCACCCACAGAGCTGGAGAGACCCAGTACTTC. Protein sequence: CASSTHRAGETQYF. The chain carries TRBV9 and TRBJ2-5; D gene ambiguous. CDR1 SGDLS and CDR2 YYNGEE come from the germline V gene. The CDR3 has 14 amino acids. V was trimmed by 4 bases and J by 4 bases, leaving 14 bases between them. Variable domain in full (rest from reference TRBV9 and TRBJ2-5): DSGVTQTPKHLITATGQRVTLRCSPRSGDLSVYWYQQSLDQGLQFLIQYYNGEERAKGNILERFSAQQFPDLHSELNLSSLELGDSALYFCASSTHRAGETQYFGPGTRLLVL.

V gene TRBV28 combines with J gene TRBJ2-5; tentatively, D is TRBD1 (5 bases). The V end was cut by 8 bases, the J end by 6 bases, with 22 bases between. CDR1 and CDR2 (germline): MDHEN, SYDVKM. The CDR3 totals 15 residues. CDR3 sequence reads: CASAPPGRVVQTQYF. CDR3 nucleotide sequence: TGTGCCAGCGCTCCCCCGGGCAGGGTGGTACAGACCCAGTACTTC.

J is TRBJ2-7 and V is TRBV29-1; D unresolved. V lost 1 base, J lost 2 bases, and 9 bases lay in between. Germline V gene data show CDR1 as SQVTM and CDR2 as ANQGSEA. The CDR3 runs to 13 residues. DNA of the CDR3: TGCAGCGTTGAAGTTTCCAGAACCTACGAGCAGTACTTC. It yields the protein CSVEVSRTYEQYF.

The chain is built from TRBV5-1 and TRBJ2-7, with D possibly matching TRBD1 (6 bases). The CDR3 has 15 amino acids. V lost 4 bases and J lost 3, with 17 bases in between. CDR1 is SGHRS, CDR2 YFSETQ, per germline. The CDR3 region has the DNA TGCGCCAGCAGCCAGCTAGTTTCAGGGGACTACGAGCAGTACTTC. Encoded protein: CASSQLVSGDYEQYF.

This clone was picked up one time. This chain uses TRBV5-1 with TRBJ2-2, with a tentative D call TRBD2 (6 bases). Trimming removed 5 bases at V and 2 bases at J, with 10 bases between. The CDR3 length is 14 residues. CDR1 and CDR2 from the germline V gene are SGHRS and YFSETQ. The CDR3 loop is CASRDGLNTGELFF. CDR3 DNA sequence: TGCGCCAGCAGGGATGGACTAAACACCGGGGAGCTGTTTTTT. Variable domain in full (rest from reference TRBV5-1 and TRBJ2-2): KAGVTQTPRYLIKTRGQQVTLSCSPISGHRSVSWYQQTPGQGLQFLFEYFSETQRNKGNFPGRFSGRQFSNSRSEMNVSTLELGDSALYLCASRDGLNTGELFFGEGSRLTVL.

The V call is TRBV6-5, the J call TRBJ2-7, with unresolved D. The CDR3 length is 13 residues. With 4 bases removed from V and 3 bases from J, the gap between germline ends came to 10 bases. CDR1 is MNHEY and CDR2 is SVGAGI in the germline V gene. This chain's CDR3 is CASSLNSRYEQYF. The CDR3 coding sequence is TGTGCCAGCAGTTTAAACAGCCGCTACGAGCAGTACTTC.

The rearrangement uses TRBV21-1 and TRBJ2-7; the table's TRBD2 call for D was not verified on the DNA. TRBV21-1 is designated a pseudogene. The CDR3 extends over 17 amino acids. The DNA of the CDR3 is TGTGCCAGCAGCAATATTAGGTTAGCGGGAGGTTCCTACGAGCAGTACTTC. Translated, it gives CASSNIRLAGGSYEQYF.

The chain couples TRBV7-8 to TRBJ1-5; 11 bases are shared with TRBD1. Germline CDR1 SGHVS, CDR2 FQNEAQ. This CDR3 has 16 residues. After removal of 5 bases from V and 7 bases from J, the junction contained 10 bases not matched to a gene. The CDR3: CASSQIRTGGEQPQHF. The CDR3 DNA reads TGTGCCAGCAGCCAAATCCGGACAGGGGGCGAACAGCCCCAGCATTTT.

This chain connects TRBV27 to TRBJ1-2, with 9 bases aligning to TRBD1. Germline loops: CDR1 MNHEY, CDR2 SMNVEV (reference sequence). The ends lost 3 bases at V and 4 bases at J; junction bases unmatched: 6. The CDR3 has 15 residues. CDR3 nucleotide sequence: TGTGCCAGCAGTTTTGGGGACAGGGTGGGCTATGGCTACACCTTC. Its protein product is CASSFGDRVGYGYTF.

The genes are TRBV5-1 and TRBJ2-3, with TRBD2 as a possible D gene (7 bases). Trimming pared 4 bases from V and 4 bases from J, leaving 13 bases between. Germline values: CDR1 SGHRS, CDR2 YFSETQ. CDR3 length equals 14 residues. The CDR3 DNA sequence: TGCGCCAGCAGCATGGGAGGGGGTCCAGATACGCAGTATTTT. Translation gives CASSMGGGPDTQYF.

The chain links TRBV7-9 to TRBJ1-1; 7 positions agree with TRBD1. V shed 4 bases, J shed 1 base, and the junction held 6 bases outside the gene matches. The V gene's germline CDR1 is SEHNR and CDR2 FQNEAQ (reference sequence). The CDR3 length is 15 residues. CDR3 residues: CASSYTGVTNTEAFF. CDR3 bases: TGTGCCAGCAGCTACACAGGGGTGACGAACACTGAAGCTTTCTTT.

V and J are TRBV27 and TRBJ1-2; 7 positions match TRBD1. The V and J ends lost 7 bases and 2 bases, in that order; junction bases with no gene match: 22. Germline-derived CDR1 and CDR2 are MNHEY and SMNVEV (reference sequence). This CDR3 has 19 amino acids. CDR3 sequence reads: CASKPQGRQGGWINYGYTF. In DNA, the CDR3 is TGTGCCAGCAAACCCCAGGGGAGACAGGGTGGGTGGATAAACTATGGCTACACCTTC.

The V gene is TRBV9, the J gene TRBJ1-4, with D maybe TRBD1 (5 bases). Germline lookup yields CDR1 SGDLS and CDR2 YYNGEE. There are 17 residues in the CDR3. Deletions cut 0 bases from V and 0 bases from J, with 12 bases between. The CDR3 region is CASSVDTGGSTNEKLFF. Here the CDR3 DNA reads TGTGCCAGCAGCGTAGATACAGGAGGGTCAACTAATGAAAAACTGTTTTTT.

V usage is TRBV28 and J usage is TRBJ2-7, with 7 bases aligning to TRBD1. The CDR3 is 14 amino acids. Losses at the gene ends were 6 bases for V and 3 bases for J; bases not matched to a gene: 8. Germline assignment: CDR1 MDHEN and CDR2 SYDVKM. The CDR3 protein is CASSNRGHYYEQYF. CDR3 sequence (DNA): TGTGCCAGCAGCAATAGGGGGCACTACTACGAGCAGTACTTC.

The J gene is TRBJ1-1, the V gene TRBV6-5, with D possibly being TRBD1 (6 bases). The V gene lost 6 bases and the J gene lost 1 base, with 12 bases spanning the gap. The CDR3 has 14 residues. Germline V lookup: CDR1 MNHEY, CDR2 SVGAGI. CDR3 DNA: TGTGCCAGCAGAAGTGGACAGACGAACACTGAAGCTTTCTTT. Protein: CASRSGQTNTEAFF.

V usage is TRBV6-4 and J usage is TRBJ1-2, with a weak D call TRBD1 (5 bases). Deletions cut 1 base from V and 6 bases from J, with 12 bases between. Germline values: CDR1 MRHNA, CDR2 SNTAGT. The CDR3 has 14 amino acids. The CDR3 region is CASSDYQGGNGYTF. DNA for the CDR3: TGTGCCAGCAGTGACTATCAGGGTGGGAATGGCTACACCTTC.

V is TRBV6-1 and J is TRBJ2-1, with no clear D. V was trimmed by 2 bases and J by 1 base, leaving 6 bases between them. The CDR3 loop spans 14 amino acids. Germline assignment: CDR1 MNHNS and CDR2 SASEGT. CDR3 in DNA: TGTGCCAGCAGTGAATATCGGTCCTACAATGAGCAGTTCTTC. This translates into CASSEYRSYNEQFF.